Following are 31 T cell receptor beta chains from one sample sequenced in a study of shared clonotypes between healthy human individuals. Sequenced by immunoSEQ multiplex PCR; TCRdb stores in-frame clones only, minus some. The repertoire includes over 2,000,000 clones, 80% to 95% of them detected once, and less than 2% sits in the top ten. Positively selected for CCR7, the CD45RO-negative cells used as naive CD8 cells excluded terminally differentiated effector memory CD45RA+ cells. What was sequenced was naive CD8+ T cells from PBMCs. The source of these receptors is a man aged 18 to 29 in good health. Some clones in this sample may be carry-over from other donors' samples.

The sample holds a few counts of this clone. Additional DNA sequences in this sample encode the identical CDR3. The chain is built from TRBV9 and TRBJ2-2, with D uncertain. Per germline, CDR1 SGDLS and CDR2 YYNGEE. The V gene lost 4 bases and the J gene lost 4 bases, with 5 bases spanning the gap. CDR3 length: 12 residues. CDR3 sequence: CASSLGTGELFF. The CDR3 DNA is TGTGCCAGCAGCCTGGGCACCGGGGAGCTGTTTTTT.

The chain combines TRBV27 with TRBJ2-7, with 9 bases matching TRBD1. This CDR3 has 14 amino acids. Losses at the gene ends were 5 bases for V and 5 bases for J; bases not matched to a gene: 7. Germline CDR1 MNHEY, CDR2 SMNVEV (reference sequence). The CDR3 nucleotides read TGTGCCAGCAGTCAACAGGGGGCGATGGACGAGCAGTACTTC. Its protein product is CASSQQGAMDEQYF.

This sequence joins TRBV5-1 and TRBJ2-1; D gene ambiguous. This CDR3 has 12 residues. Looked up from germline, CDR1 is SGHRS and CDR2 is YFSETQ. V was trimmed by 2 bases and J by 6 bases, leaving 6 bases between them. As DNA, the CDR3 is TGCGCCAGCAGCTTTAGAGGCAATGAGCAGTTCTTC. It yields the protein CASSFRGNEQFF. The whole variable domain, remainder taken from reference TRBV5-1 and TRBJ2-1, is KAGVTQTPRYLIKTRGQQVTLSCSPISGHRSVSWYQQTPGQGLQFLFEYFSETQRNKGNFPGRFSGRQFSNSRSEMNVSTLELGDSALYLCASSFRGNEQFFGPGTRLTVL.

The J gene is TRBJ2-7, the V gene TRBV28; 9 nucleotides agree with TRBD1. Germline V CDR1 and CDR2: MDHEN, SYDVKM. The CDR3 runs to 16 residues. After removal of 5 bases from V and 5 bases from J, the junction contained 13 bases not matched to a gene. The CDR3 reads CASSDHHGTGYHEQYF. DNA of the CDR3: TGTGCCAGCAGTGATCACCACGGGACAGGGTACCACGAGCAGTACTTC.

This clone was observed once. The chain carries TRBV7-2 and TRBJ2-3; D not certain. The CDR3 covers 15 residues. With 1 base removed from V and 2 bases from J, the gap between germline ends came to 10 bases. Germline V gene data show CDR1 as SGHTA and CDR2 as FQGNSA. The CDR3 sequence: CASSLVVSLTDTQYF. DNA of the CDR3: TGTGCCAGCAGCTTAGTAGTGAGCCTCACAGATACGCAGTATTTT.

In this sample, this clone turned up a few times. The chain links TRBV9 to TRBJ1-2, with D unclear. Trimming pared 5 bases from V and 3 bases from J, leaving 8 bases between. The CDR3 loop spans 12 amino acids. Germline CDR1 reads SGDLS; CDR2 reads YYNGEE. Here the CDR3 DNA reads TGTGCCAGCAGGGACGCTTACTATGGCTACACCTTC. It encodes CASRDAYYGYTF.

CDR3 in amino acids: CASRQWEAKGEKLFF. CDR3 sequence (DNA): TGTGCCAGCAGGCAGTGGGAAGCCAAGGGTGAAAAACTGTTTTTT. This rearrangement joins TRBV28 to TRBJ1-4; D unclear. The CDR3 contains 15 residues. Germline loops: CDR1 MDHEN, CDR2 SYDVKM. Trimming removed 6 bases from V and 7 bases from J, with 18 bases in between.

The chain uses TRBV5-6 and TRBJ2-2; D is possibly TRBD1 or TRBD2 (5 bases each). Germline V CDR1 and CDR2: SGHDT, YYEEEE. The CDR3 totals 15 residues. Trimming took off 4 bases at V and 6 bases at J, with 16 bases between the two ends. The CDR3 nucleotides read TGTGCCAGCAGCCCCGGATCATCGGGACCCGGGGAGCTGTTTTTT. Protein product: CASSPGSSGPGELFF. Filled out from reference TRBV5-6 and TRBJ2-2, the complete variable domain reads DAGVTQSPTHLIKTRGQQVTLRCSPKSGHDTVSWYQQALGQGPQFIFQYYEEEERQRGNFPDRFSGHQFPNYSSELNVNALLLGDSALYLCASSPGSSGPGELFFGEGSRLTVL.

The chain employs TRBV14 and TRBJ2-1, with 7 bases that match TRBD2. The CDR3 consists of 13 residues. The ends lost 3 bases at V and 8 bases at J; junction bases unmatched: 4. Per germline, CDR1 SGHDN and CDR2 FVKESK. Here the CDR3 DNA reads TGTGCCAGCAGCCACGCGGGAGCCCATGAGCAGTTCTTC. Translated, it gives CASSHAGAHEQFF.

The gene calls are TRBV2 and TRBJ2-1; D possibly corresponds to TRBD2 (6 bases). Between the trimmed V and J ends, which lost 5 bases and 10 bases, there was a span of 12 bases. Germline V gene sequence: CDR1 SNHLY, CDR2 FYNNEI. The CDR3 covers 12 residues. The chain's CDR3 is CASSYGGPEQFF. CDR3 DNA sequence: TGTGCCAGCAGTTACGGGGGACCCGAGCAGTTCTTC.

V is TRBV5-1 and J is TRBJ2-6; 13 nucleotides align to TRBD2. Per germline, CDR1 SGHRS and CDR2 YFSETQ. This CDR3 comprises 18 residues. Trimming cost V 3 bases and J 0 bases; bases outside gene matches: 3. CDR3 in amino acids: CASSWGLAGSSGANVLTF. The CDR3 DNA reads TGCGCCAGCAGCTGGGGACTAGCGGGAAGCTCTGGGGCCAACGTCCTGACTTTC.

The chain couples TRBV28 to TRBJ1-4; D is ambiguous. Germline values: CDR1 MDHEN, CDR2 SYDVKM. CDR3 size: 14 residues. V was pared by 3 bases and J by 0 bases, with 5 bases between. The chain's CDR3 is CASSFVPTNEKLFF. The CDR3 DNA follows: TGTGCCAGCAGTTTTGTACCAACTAATGAAAAACTGTTTTTT. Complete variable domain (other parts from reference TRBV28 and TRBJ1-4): DVKVTQSSRYLVKRTGEKVFLECVQDMDHENMFWYRQDPGLGLRLIYFSYDVKMKEKGDIPEGYSVSREKKERFSLILESASTNQTSMYLCASSFVPTNEKLFFGSGTQLSVL.

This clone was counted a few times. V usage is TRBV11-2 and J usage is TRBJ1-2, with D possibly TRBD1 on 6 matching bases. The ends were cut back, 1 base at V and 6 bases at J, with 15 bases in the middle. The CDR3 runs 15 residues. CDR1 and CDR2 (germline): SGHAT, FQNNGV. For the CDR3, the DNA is TGTGCCAGCAGCTTAGTCCGATCGGGGGCCCATGGCTACACCTTC. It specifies CASSLVRSGAHGYTF.

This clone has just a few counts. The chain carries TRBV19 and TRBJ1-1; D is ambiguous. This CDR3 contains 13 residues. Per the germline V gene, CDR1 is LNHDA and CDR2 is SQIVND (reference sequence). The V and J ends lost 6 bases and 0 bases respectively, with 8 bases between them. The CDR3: CASRFSMNTEAFF. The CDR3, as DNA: TGTGCCAGTAGGTTTTCGATGAACACTGAAGCTTTCTTT.

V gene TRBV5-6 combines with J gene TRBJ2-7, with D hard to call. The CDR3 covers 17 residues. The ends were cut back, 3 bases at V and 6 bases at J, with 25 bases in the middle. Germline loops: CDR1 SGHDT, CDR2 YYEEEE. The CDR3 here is CASSWEKRRTDGSEQYF. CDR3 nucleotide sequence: TGTGCCAGCAGCTGGGAAAAGAGACGGACCGATGGCAGCGAGCAGTACTTC.

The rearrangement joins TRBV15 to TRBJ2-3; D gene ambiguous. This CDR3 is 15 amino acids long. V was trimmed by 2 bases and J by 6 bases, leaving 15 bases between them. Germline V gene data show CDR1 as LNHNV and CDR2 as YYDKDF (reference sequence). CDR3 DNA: TGTGCCACCAGCAGACAATACGACCGTCCGGATACGCAGTATTTT. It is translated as CATSRQYDRPDTQYF. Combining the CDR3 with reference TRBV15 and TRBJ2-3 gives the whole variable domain DAMVIQNPRYQVTQFGKPVTLSCSQTLNHNVMYWYQQKSSQAPKLLFHYYDKDFNNEADTPDNFQSRRPNTSFCFLDIRSPGLGDTAMYLCATSRQYDRPDTQYFGPGTRLTVL.

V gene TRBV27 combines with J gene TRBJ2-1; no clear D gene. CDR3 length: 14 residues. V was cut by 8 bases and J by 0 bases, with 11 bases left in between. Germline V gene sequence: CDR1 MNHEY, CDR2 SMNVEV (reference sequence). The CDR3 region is CASSLRLSYNEQFF. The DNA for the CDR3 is TGTGCCAGCTCCTTGCGGCTCTCCTACAATGAGCAGTTCTTC.

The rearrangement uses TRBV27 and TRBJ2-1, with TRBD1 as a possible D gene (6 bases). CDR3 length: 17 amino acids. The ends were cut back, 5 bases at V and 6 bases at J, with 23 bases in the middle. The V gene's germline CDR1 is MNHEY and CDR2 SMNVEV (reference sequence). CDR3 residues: CASSLFGQGLSGNEQFF. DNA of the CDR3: TGTGCCAGCAGTCTATTCGGGCAGGGGCTTTCAGGCAATGAGCAGTTCTTC.

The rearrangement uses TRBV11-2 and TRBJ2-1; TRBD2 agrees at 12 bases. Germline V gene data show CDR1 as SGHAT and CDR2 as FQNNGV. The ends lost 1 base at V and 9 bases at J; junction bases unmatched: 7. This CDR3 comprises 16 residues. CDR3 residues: CASSLAYLAGGVEQFF. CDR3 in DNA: TGTGCCAGCAGCTTAGCGTATCTAGCGGGAGGGGTTGAGCAGTTCTTC.

In DNA, the CDR3 is TGTGCCAGTAGTAGGCCGGGCGCTGAAGCTTTCTTT. It is translated as CASSRPGAEAFF. The chain combines TRBV19 with TRBJ1-1; no reliable D call. Per germline, CDR1 LNHDA and CDR2 SQIVND (reference sequence). This CDR3 has 12 amino acids. The ends were cut back, 4 bases at V and 6 bases at J, with 9 bases in the middle.

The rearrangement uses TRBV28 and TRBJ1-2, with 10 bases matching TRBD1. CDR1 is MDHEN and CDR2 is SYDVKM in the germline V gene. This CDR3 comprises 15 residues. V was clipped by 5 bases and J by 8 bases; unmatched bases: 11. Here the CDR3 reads CASSPHGTGDEGYTF. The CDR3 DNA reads TGTGCCAGCAGTCCTCACGGGACAGGGGATGAGGGCTACACCTTC.

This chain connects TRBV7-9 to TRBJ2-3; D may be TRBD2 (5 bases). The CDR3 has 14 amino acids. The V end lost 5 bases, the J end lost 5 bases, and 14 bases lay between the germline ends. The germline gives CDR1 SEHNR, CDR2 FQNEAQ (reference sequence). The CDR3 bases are TGTGCCAGCAGCAAACTCGGGGTACAAGATACGCAGTATTTT. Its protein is CASSKLGVQDTQYF.

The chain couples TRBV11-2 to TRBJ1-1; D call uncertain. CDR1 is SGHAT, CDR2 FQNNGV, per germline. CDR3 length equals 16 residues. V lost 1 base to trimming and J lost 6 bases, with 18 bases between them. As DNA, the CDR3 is TGTGCCAGCAGCTTAGTGTCATACAGTCCGGCCCCTGAAGCTTTCTTT. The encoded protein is CASSLVSYSPAPEAFF.

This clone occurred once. In nucleotides, the CDR3 is TGTGCCATCAGTGAGTCCCAGGCGGGAGGAAACACCATATATTTT. This encodes CAISESQAGGNTIYF. The V and J genes are TRBV10-3 and TRBJ1-3; D gene ambiguous. CDR3 length equals 15 residues. In germline, CDR1 is ENHRY, CDR2 SYGVKD. Trimming left V 0 bases short and J 4 bases short, with 10 bases between.

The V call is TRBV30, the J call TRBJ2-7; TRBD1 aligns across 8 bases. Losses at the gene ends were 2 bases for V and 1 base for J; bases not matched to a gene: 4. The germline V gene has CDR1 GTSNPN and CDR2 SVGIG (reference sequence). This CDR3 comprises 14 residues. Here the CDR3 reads CAWSSDRVSYEQYF. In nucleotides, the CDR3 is TGTGCCTGGAGTTCGGACAGGGTTTCCTACGAGCAGTACTTC.

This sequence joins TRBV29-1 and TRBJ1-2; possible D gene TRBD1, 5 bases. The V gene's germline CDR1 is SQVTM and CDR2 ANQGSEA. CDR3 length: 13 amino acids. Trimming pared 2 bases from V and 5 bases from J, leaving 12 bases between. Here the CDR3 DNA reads TGCAGCGTTGAATCCAGGGAAGCGTATGGCTACACCTTC. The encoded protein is CSVESREAYGYTF.

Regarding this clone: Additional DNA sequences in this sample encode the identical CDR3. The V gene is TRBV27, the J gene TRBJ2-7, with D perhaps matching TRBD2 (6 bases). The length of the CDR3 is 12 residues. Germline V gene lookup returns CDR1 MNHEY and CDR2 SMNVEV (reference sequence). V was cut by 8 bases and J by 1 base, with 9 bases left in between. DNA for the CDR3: TGTGCCAGCGGTAGCGGTTCCTACGAGCAGTACTTC. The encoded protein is CASGSGSYEQYF.

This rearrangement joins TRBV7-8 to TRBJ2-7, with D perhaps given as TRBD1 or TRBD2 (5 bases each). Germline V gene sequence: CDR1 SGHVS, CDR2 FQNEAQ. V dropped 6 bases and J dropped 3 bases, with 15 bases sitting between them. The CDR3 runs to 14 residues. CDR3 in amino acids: CASRGRKRGYEQYF. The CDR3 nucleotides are TGTGCCAGCAGGGGCAGGAAGAGGGGCTACGAGCAGTACTTC.

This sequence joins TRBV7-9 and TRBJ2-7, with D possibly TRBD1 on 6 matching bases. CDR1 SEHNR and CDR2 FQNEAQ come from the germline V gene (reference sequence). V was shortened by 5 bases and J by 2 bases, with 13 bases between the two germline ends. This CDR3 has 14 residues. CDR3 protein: CASSTTGTTYEQYF. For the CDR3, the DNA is TGTGCCAGCAGCACCACAGGGACCACCTACGAGCAGTACTTC.

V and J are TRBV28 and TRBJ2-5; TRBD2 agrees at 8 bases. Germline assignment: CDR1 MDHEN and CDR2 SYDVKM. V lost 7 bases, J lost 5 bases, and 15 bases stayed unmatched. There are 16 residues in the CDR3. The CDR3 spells CASTDQREWNRETQYF. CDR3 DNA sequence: TGTGCCAGCACAGACCAGCGGGAGTGGAATAGGGAGACCCAGTACTTC.

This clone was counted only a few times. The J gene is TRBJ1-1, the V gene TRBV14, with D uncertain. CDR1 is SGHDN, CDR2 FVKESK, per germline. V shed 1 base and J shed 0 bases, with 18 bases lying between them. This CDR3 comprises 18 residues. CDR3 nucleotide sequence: TGTGCCAGCAGCCAAGGTGTCGGGCCCAGCCCATTGAACACTGAAGCTTTCTTT. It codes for CASSQGVGPSPLNTEAFF.